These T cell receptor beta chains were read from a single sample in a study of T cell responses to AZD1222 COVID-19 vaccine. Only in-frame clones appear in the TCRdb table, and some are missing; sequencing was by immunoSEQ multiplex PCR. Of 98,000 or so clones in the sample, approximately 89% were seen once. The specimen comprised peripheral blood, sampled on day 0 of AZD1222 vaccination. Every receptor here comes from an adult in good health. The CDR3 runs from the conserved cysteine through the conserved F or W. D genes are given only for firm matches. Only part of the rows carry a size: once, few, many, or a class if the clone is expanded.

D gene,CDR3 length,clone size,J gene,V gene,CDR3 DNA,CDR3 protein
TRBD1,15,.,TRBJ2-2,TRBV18,TGTGCCAGCTCCGGGACAGGGTCGAACACCGGGGAGCTGTTTTTT,CASSGTGSNTGELFF
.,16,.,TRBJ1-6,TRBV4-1,TGCGCCAGCAGCCAAGGTCGGGGGGGGTATAATTCACCCCTCCACTTT,CASSQGRGGYNSPLHF
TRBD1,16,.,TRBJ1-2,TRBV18,TGTGCCAGCTCACCTTCTGGACAGGGGGCTAGAAGTGGCTACACCTTC,CASSPSGQGARSGYTF
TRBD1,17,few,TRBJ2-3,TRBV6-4,TGTGCCAGCAGTGACTCTTTCGAGACAGGGGGCACAGATACGCAGTATTTT,CASSDSFETGGTDTQYF
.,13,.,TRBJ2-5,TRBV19,TGTGCCAGTAGCGAGAACAGTGCAGAGACCCAGTACTTC,CASSENSAETQYF
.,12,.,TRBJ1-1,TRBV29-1,TGCAGCGCTAGGGAGGCGGACACTGAAGCTTTCTTT,CSAREADTEAFF
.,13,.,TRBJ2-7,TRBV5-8,TGTGCCAGCAGCCTGGCGAAGTTCTACGAGCAGTACTTC,CASSLAKFYEQYF
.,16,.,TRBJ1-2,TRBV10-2,TGCGCCAGCAGTGAGTGGATCTGGCGGGCTAACTATGGCTACACCTTC,CASSEWIWRANYGYTF
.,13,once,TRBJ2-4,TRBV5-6,TGTGCCAGCAGCTTGTATCTCAAAAACATTCAGTACTTC,CASSLYLKNIQYF
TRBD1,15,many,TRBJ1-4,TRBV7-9,TGTGCCAGCAGATTTGGGGGACAGGGGAATGAAAAACTGTTTTTT,CASRFGGQGNEKLFF
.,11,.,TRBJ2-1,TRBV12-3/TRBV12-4,TGTGCCAGCAGTTTACGGGATGAGCAGTTCTTC,CASSLRDEQFF
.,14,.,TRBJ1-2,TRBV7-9,TGTGCCAGCAGCTTAGTTGGCCTTAGTTGGGGCTACACCTTC,CASSLVGLSWGYTF